The rows below give T cell receptor beta chains drawn from one sample of a study of graft-versus-host responses after intestinal transplantation. Their target antigens are unknown. Some clones are missing from TCRdb's copy, which holds only in-frame ones; the method was immunoSEQ multiplex PCR. The sample records over 75,000 clones, roughly 90% being singletons. The material sequenced was unstimulated CD8+ T cells sorted from spleen or lymph node cells, taken before transplant. The receptors derive from a human donor who was the organ donor for an intestinal transplant. CDR3s include the opening cysteine and the closing phenylalanine or tryptophan. The D gene is left open where the match is weak. Only part of the rows carry a size: once, few, many, or a class if the clone is expanded.

d_call	j_call	v_call	clone_size	cdr3_nt	cdr3_aa
.	TRBJ1-3	TRBV7-2	.	TGTGCCAGCAGCTTAGCTTACAGGGTGTCCGGAAACACCATATATTTT	CASSLAYRVSGNTIYF
TRBD1	TRBJ2-1	TRBV25-1	.	TGTGCCAGCAGTGATACCAGGGGGCTTCGGATCCCATTGTGGTTCTTC	CASSDTRGLRIPLWFF
TRBD2	TRBJ2-3	TRBV5-4	.	TGTGCCAGCAGCTCAGGACTAGCGGGGAGCACAGATACGCAGTATTTT	CASSSGLAGSTDTQYF
.	TRBJ2-7	TRBV11-3	.	TGTGCCAGCAGCTCTAGACAGGCACGACCCTACGAGCAGTACTTC	CASSSRQARPYEQYF
TRBD1	TRBJ1-1	TRBV4-2	.	TGTGCCAGCAGCCATACGACAGGGAACATTGAAGCTTTCTTT	CASSHTTGNIEAFF
TRBD1	TRBJ2-1	TRBV30	.	TGTGCCTGGAGTGGACAGGGGATTTCGGAGCAGTTCTTC	CAWSGQGISEQFF
.	TRBJ2-7	TRBV28	.	TGTGCCAGCAGTCCAATTGGGGGCGCGGTTCTGGCTTTGTCCGAGCAGTACTTC	CASSPIGGAVLALSEQYF
TRBD2	TRBJ2-3	TRBV7-9	.	TGTGCCGGGGAGAGCGGGAGGGCCTTAGATACGCAGTATTTT	CAGESGRALDTQYF
.	TRBJ1-2	TRBV7-8	.	TGTGCCAGCAGCTTAGGCGATTTCTATGGCTACACCTTC	CASSLGDFYGYTF
TRBD2	TRBJ2-2	TRBV6-5	few	TGTGCCAGCAGTTATGGGGCAGGGAGGGACACCGGGGAGCTGTTTTTT	CASSYGAGRDTGELFF
.	TRBJ2-5	TRBV6-5	once	TGTGCCAGCAGCACCGGACCCGCAGGGGCCCAGTACTTC	CASSTGPAGAQYF
TRBD1	TRBJ1-5	TRBV19	.	TGTGCCAGTACTGGGTTTAAAACCCGGACAGGGAGAGGTAGCAATCAGCCCCAGCATTTT	CASTGFKTRTGRGSNQPQHF
TRBD1	TRBJ2-2	TRBV9	.	TGTGCCAGCAGCGTAGAGGGAGGGACAGGGGGTTTCGGGGAGCTGTTTTTT	CASSVEGGTGGFGELFF
TRBD2	TRBJ2-5	TRBV4-1	.	TGCGCCAGCAGCCAAGCGGGTAGGCTAGCGGGGGGGATTCAAGAGACCCAGTACTTC	CASSQAGRLAGGIQETQYF
TRBD1	TRBJ2-3	TRBV28	.	TGTGCCAGCAGTGGGACAGGCACAGATACGCAGTATTTT	CASSGTGTDTQYF
TRBD2	TRBJ2-1	TRBV6-5	.	TGTGCCAGCAGTTACTGGCGGGGGGGCTGGGACAATGAGCAGTTCTTC	CASSYWRGGWDNEQFF
TRBD1	TRBJ2-7	TRBV19	.	TGTGCCAGTAGTTCCCATAGACTAAGACCGGGACAGGAATTCTACGAGCAGTACTTC	CASSSHRLRPGQEFYEQYF
.	TRBJ2-1	TRBV19	.	TGTGCCAGTAGTATAGATGGGGCGGGGTACAATGAGCAGTTCTTC	CASSIDGAGYNEQFF
.	TRBJ2-2	TRBV7-3	.	TGTGCCAGCAGCTTAGGGGGGAGCGCCGGGGAGCTGTTTTTT	CASSLGGSAGELFF
.	TRBJ2-3	TRBV18	.	TGTGCCAGCTCACTAACTTTGGAGCCCGGTGATACGCAGTATTTT	CASSLTLEPGDTQYF
.	TRBJ1-2	TRBV13	.	TGTGCCAGCAGCTTAGTAAGTGCGCCGAGGAAATCTAACTATGGCTACACCTTC	CASSLVSAPRKSNYGYTF
.	TRBJ2-2	TRBV7-8	few	TGTGCCAGCAGCTACGTGGGAGTAGCTGGCACCGGGGAGCTGTTTTTT	CASSYVGVAGTGELFF
.	TRBJ1-2	TRBV6-1	.	TGTGCCAGCAGTGAATATGGGGCAGGGTGGGCTTTATATGGCTACACCTTC	CASSEYGAGWALYGYTF
TRBD1	TRBJ2-1	TRBV28	.	TGTGCCAGCAGTTGGAGACAGGGGGCATACAATGAGCAGTTCTTC	CASSWRQGAYNEQFF
.	TRBJ2-3	TRBV27	.	TGTGCCAGCAGTTTATCGCGCAGGGGTACAGATACGCAGTATTTT	CASSLSRRGTDTQYF
.	TRBJ1-1	TRBV28	.	TGTGCCAGCAGTTTAACCGGGGTAACTGAAGCTTTCTTT	CASSLTGVTEAFF
.	TRBJ2-1	TRBV6-5	.	TGTGCCAGCAGTTACACTTCCAATGAGCAGTTCTTC	CASSYTSNEQFF
.	TRBJ2-3	TRBV19	.	TGTGCCAGTGGGGACATCACAGATACGCAGTATTTT	CASGDITDTQYF